Each of the 5 T cell receptor beta chains below was sequenced from the same sample in a study of blood T cell repertoires in COVID-19. Repertoires were generated with immunoSEQ multiplex PCR, while TCRdb's copy carries only in-frame clones and drops some. Here the sample spans 150,000 to 200,000 clones, 70% to 90% being singletons. Sequences were obtained from peripheral blood. The receptors were gathered from a woman aged 80 or over with acute or convalescent COVID-19.

The sample holds a few counts of this clone. The chain links TRBV7-9 to TRBJ1-1; the D gene is possibly TRBD1 (6 bases). Germline CDR1 reads SEHNR; CDR2 reads FQNEAQ (reference sequence). This CDR3 has 15 amino acids. Trimming took off 6 bases at V and 1 base at J, with 15 bases between the two ends. The CDR3: CASRLPGQRNTEAFF. DNA for the CDR3: TGTGCCAGCAGGTTGCCGGGACAAAGGAACACTGAAGCTTTCTTT.

This clone was seen only a few times. The chain has TRBV6-5 and TRBJ2-7; the D is unclear. Per the germline V gene, CDR1 is MNHEY and CDR2 is SVGAGI. CDR3 size: 11 residues. Deletions cut 6 bases from V and 4 bases from J, with 7 bases between. The CDR3 spells CASSHKYEQYF. CDR3 bases: TGTGCCAGCAGCCACAAATACGAGCAGTACTTC.

V usage is TRBV3-1 (or the pseudogene TRBV3-2) and J usage is TRBJ1-1, with 9 nucleotides matching TRBD1. The CDR3 contains 14 residues. J was trimmed by 10 bases and V by 4 bases; bases with no gene match: 10. Germline CDR1 and CDR2: LGHDT and YNNKEL (reference sequence). CDR3 nucleotide sequence: TGTGCCAGCAGCCCGAATAGGGACAGGGATGCAGCTTTCTTT. It codes for CASSPNRDRDAAFF.

The sample holds one count of this clone. The CDR3, as DNA: TGTGCCAGCACCACCGGAGTGAATTCACCCCTCCACTTT. Its protein product is CASTTGVNSPLHF. The rearrangement uses TRBV5-8 and TRBJ1-6; D unresolved. Per the germline V gene, CDR1 is SGHTS and CDR2 is YDEGEE. Trimming stripped 6 bases from V and 7 bases from J, with 11 bases between. The CDR3 length is 13 residues.

J is TRBJ2-3 and V is TRBV2, with D possibly TRBD1 on 6 matching bases. Trimming removed 10 bases from V and 6 bases from J, with 29 bases in between. Per germline, CDR1 SNHLY and CDR2 FYNNEI. The CDR3 totals 17 residues. The CDR3: CAIQGKPGEREVDTQYF. The CDR3 DNA follows: TGTGCCATCCAGGGGAAACCCGGGGAACGAGAGGTGGATACGCAGTATTTT. Variable domain in full (rest from reference TRBV2 and TRBJ2-3): EPEVTQTPSHQVTQMGQEVILRCVPISNHLYFYWYRQILGQKVEFLVSFYNNEISEKSEIFDDQFSVERPDGSNFTLKIRSTKLEDSAMYFCAIQGKPGEREVDTQYFGPGTRLTVL.